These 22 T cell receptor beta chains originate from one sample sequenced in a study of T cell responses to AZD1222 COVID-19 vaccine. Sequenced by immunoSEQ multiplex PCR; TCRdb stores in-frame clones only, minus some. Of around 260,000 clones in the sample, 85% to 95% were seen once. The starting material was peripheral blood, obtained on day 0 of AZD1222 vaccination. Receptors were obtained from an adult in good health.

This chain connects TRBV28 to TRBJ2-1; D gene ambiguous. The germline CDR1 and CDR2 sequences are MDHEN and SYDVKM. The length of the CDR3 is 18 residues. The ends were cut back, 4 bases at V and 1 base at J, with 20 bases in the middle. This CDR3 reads CASSSPSRTGGSYNEQFF. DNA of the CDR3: TGTGCCAGCAGTTCCCCCTCGAGGACGGGTGGATCCTACAATGAGCAGTTCTTC.

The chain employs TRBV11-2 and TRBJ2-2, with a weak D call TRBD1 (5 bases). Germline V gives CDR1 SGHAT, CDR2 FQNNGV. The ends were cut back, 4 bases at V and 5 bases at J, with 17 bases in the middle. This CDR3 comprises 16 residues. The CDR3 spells CASSWGLPPTTGELFF. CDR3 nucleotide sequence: TGTGCCAGCAGCTGGGGCCTACCTCCCACGACCGGGGAGCTGTTTTTT.

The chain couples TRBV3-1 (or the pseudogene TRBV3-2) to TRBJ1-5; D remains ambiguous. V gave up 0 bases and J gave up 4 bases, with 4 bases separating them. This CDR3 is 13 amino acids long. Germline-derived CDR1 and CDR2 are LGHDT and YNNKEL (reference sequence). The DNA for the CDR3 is TGTGCCAGCAGCCAAGATGGGAATCAGCCCCAGCATTTT. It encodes CASSQDGNQPQHF.

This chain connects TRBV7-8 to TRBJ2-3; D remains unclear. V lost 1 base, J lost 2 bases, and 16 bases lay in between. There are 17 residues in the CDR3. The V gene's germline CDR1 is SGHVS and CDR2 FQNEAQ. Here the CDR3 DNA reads TGTGCCAGCAGCTTAGAGGCGGTCAGTACCTTCACAGATACGCAGTATTTT. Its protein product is CASSLEAVSTFTDTQYF.

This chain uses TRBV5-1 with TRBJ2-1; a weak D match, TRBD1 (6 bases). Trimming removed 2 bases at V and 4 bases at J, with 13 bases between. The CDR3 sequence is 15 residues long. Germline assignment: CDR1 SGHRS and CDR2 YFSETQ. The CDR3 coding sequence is TGCGCCAGCAGCTTATCCGGGACACAATACAATGAGCAGTTCTTC. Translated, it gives CASSLSGTQYNEQFF.

The CDR3 region is CSVSDRLNQPQHF. The DNA for the CDR3 is TGCAGCGTTTCAGACAGACTAAATCAGCCCCAGCATTTT. This sequence joins TRBV29-1 and TRBJ1-5, with TRBD1 as a possible D gene (5 bases). The V gene's germline CDR1 is SQVTM and CDR2 ANQGSEA. Trimming took 5 bases from V and 4 from J, leaving 12 bases between them. CDR3 length: 13 residues.

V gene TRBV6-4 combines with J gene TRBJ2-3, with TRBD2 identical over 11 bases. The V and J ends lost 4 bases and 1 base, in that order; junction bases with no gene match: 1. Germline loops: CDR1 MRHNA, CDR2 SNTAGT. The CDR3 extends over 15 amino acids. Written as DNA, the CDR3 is TGTGCCAGCAGTGCACTAGCGGGGGGCACAGATACGCAGTATTTT. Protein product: CASSALAGGTDTQYF.

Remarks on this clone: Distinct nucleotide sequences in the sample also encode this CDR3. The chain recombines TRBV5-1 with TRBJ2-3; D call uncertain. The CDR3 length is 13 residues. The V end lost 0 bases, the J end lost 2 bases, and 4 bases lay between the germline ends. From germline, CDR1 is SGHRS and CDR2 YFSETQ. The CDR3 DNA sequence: TGCGCCAGCAGCTTGGATCCCACAGATACGCAGTATTTT. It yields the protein CASSLDPTDTQYF.

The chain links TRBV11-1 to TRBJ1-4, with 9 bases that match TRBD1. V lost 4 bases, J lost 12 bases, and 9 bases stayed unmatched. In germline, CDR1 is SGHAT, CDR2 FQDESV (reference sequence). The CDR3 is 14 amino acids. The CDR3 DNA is TGTGCCAGCAGCTCCCGGACAGGGGTGGGGGAACTGTTTTTT. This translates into CASSSRTGVGELFF. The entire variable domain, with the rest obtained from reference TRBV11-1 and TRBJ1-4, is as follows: EAEVAQSPRYKITEKSQAVAFWCDPISGHATLYWYRQILGQGPELLVQFQDESVVDDSQLPKDRFSAERLKGVDSTLKIQPAELGDSAMYLCASSSRTGVGELFFGSGTQLSVL.

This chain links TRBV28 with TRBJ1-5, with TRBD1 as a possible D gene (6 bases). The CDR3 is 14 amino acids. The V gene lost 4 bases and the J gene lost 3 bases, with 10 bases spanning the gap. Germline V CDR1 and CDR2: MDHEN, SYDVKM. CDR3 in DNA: TGTGCCAGCAGTTCGAAGGGGGACAATCAGCCCCAGCATTTT. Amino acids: CASSSKGDNQPQHF.

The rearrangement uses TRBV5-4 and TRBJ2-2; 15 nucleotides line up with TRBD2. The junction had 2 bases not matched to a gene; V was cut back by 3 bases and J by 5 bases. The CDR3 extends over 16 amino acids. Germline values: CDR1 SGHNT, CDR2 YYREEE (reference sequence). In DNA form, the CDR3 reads TGTGCCAGCAGCTCCGGGACTAGCGGGGGGACCGGGGAGCTGTTTTTT. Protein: CASSSGTSGGTGELFF.

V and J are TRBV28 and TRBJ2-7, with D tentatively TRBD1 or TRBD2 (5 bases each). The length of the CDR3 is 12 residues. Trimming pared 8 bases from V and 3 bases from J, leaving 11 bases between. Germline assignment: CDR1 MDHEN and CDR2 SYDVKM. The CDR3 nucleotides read TGTGCCAGCGGGGACGGATACTACGAGCAGTACTTC. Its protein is CASGDGYYEQYF.

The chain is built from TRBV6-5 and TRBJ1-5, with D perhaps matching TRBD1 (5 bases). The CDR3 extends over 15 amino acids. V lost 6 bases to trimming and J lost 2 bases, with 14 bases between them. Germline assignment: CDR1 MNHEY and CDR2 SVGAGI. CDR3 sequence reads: CASSPKGLGNQPQHF. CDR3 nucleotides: TGTGCCAGCAGCCCCAAGGGGTTGGGCAATCAGCCCCAGCATTTT.

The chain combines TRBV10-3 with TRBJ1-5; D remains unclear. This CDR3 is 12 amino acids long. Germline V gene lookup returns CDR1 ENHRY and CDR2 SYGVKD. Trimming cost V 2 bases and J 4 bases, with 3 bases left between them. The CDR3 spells CAISEGNQPQHF. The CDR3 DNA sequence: TGTGCCATCAGTGAGGGGAATCAGCCCCAGCATTTT.

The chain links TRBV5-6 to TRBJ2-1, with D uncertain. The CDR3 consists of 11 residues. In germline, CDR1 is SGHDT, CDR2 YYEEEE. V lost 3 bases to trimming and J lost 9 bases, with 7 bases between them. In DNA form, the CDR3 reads TGTGCCAGCAGCTGGACCGGTGAGCAGTTCTTC. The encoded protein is CASSWTGEQFF.

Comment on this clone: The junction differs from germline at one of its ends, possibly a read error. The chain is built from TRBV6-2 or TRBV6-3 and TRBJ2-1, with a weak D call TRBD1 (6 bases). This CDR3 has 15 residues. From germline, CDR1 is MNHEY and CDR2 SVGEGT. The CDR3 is CASSHRARGYDEQFF. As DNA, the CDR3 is TGTGCCAGCAGTCACCGGGCCAGGGGCTACGATGAGCAGTTCTTC.

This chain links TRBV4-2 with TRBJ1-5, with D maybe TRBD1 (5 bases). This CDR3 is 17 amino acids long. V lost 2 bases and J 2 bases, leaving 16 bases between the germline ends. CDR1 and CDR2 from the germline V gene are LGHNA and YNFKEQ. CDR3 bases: TGTGCCAGCAGCCAACCCCCGGGAAGGGGTGGCAATCAGCCCCAGCATTTT. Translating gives CASSQPPGRGGNQPQHF.

The CDR3 reads CASSPGSLGVKNIQYF. The CDR3 bases are TGTGCCAGCAGCCCCGGTTCCTTGGGGGTCAAAAACATTCAGTACTTC. The V and J genes are TRBV7-8 and TRBJ2-4; D could derive from TRBD1 or TRBD2 (5 bases each). The CDR3 contains 16 residues. Germline CDR1 is SGHVS and CDR2 is FQNEAQ. Trimming shortened V by 5 bases and J by 3 bases, and 17 bases separated the two germline ends.

The CDR3: CASSPGGGEQYF. The CDR3 coding sequence is TGTGCCAGCAGTCCCGGGGGTGGGGAGCAGTACTTC. This chain uses TRBV12-3 or TRBV12-4 with TRBJ2-7, with D tentatively TRBD2 (6 bases). With 5 bases removed from V and 7 bases from J, the gap between germline ends came to 12 bases. CDR3 size: 12 residues.

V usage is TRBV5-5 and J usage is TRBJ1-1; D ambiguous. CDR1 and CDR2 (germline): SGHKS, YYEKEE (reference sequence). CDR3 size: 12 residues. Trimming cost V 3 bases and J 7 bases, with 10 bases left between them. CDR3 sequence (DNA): TGTGCCAGCAGCTCGGGCCCTGGTGAAGCTTTCTTT. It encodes CASSSGPGEAFF.

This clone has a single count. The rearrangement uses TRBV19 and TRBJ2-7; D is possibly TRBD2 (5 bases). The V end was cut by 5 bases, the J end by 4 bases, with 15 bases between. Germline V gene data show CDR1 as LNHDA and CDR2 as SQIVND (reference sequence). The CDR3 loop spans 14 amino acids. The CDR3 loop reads CASSPRGTPYEQYF. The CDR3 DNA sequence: TGTGCCAGTAGTCCCCGGGGAACTCCATACGAGCAGTACTTC.

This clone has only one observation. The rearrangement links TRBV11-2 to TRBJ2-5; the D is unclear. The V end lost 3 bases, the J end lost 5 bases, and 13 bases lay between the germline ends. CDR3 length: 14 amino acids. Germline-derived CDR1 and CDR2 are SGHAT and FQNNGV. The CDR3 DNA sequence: TGTGCCAGCAGCTTTGGCCCGGCTCGGGAGACCCAGTACTTC. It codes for CASSFGPARETQYF.